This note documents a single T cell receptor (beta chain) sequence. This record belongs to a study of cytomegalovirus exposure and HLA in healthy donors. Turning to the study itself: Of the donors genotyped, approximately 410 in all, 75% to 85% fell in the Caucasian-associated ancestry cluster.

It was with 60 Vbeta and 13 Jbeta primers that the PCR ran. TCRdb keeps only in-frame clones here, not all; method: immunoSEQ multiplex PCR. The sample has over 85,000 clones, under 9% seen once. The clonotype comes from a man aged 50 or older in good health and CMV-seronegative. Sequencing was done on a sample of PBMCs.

CDR3 region: CASSLSTMTSGSRAKNIQYF. CDR3 coding DNA: TGTGCCAGCAGTCTATCAACCATGACTAGCGGGAGCAGAGCCAAAAACATTCAGTACTTC. The rearrangement joins TRBV28 to TRBJ2-4; 12 bases are shared with TRBD2. This CDR3 has 20 residues. Germline CDR1 is MDHEN and CDR2 is SYDVKM. After removal of 5 bases from V and 0 bases from J, the junction contained 14 bases not matched to a gene.